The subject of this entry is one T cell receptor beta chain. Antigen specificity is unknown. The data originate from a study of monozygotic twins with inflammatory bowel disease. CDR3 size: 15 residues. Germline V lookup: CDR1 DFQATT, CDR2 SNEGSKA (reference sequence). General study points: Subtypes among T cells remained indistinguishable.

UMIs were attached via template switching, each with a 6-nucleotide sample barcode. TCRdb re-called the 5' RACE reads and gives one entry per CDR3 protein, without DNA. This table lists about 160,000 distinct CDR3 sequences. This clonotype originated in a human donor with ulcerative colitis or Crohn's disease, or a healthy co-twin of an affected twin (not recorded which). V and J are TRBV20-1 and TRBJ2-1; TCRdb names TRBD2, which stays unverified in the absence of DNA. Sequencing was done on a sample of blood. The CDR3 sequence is CSAQALLAGWNEQFF.